A single sample gave rise to the 19 T cell receptor beta chains below, sequenced in a study of CD8 T cells in ankylosing spondylitis. One entry per CDR3 protein results from TCRdb running MiXCR on the 5' RACE reads. Among some 220,000 distinct CDR3 sequences listed, roughly 8.2% were seen once. Specimen: blood, either unsorted or a sorted T cell fraction (not recorded which). The receptors originated from a female donor with ankylosing spondylitis or in good health (not recorded which).

This clonotype was detected many times. This rearrangement joins TRBV7-8 to TRBJ2-7; D is possibly TRBD1 (6 bases). Trimming left V 5 bases short and J 9 bases short, with 14 bases between. In germline, CDR1 is SGHVS, CDR2 FQNEAQ. CDR3 length: 12 residues. CDR3 amino acids: CASSPGTTRQYF. CDR3 sequence (DNA): TGTGCCAGCAGCCCGGGGACAACACGGCAGTACTTC. The complete variable domain, with remaining parts taken from reference TRBV7-8 and TRBJ2-7, reads GAGVSQSPRYKVAKRGQDVALRCDPISGHVSLFWYQQALGQGPEFLTYFQNEAQLDKSGLPSDRFFAERPEGSVSTLKIQRTQQEDSAVYLCASSPGTTRQYFGPGTRLTVT.

The genes are TRBV30 and TRBJ2-5; no clear D. The germline V gene encodes CDR1 GTSNPN and CDR2 SVGIG (reference sequence). The CDR3 has 11 amino acids. V was trimmed by 3 bases and J by 4 bases, leaving 6 bases between them. CDR3 region: CAWSAGETQYF. Here the CDR3 DNA reads TGTGCCTGGAGCGCCGGAGAGACCCAGTACTTC.

This clonotype was found many times. The chain employs TRBV5-1 and TRBJ2-1, with 11 positions matching TRBD2. From germline, CDR1 is SGHRS and CDR2 YFSETQ. This CDR3 spans 16 amino acids. Trimming cost V 3 bases and J 7 bases; bases outside gene matches: 9. The CDR3 region is CASSSLLAGGRNEQFF. The CDR3 DNA reads TGCGCCAGCAGCTCCCTTTTAGCGGGAGGGCGTAATGAGCAGTTCTTC.

This clonotype was counted ten times or more. The CDR3: CASSQARAGGLYNEQFF. CDR3 coding DNA: TGTGCCAGCAGCCAAGCCCGAGCGGGAGGGCTCTACAATGAGCAGTTCTTC. This chain links TRBV3-1 with TRBJ2-1, with TRBD2 matching 10 bases. The germline CDR1 and CDR2 sequences are LGHDT and YNNKEL (reference sequence). The CDR3 extends over 17 amino acids. The V segment lost 1 base and the J segment 3 bases; nucleotides outside the gene matches: 6.

This clonotype was recorded at least ten times. The genes are TRBV2 and TRBJ1-1, with 8 bases lining up with TRBD1. The V gene end was trimmed by 4 bases and the J gene end by 0 bases; junction bases not matched to a gene: 1. This CDR3 is built from 14 residues. CDR1 is SNHLY and CDR2 is FYNNEI in the germline V gene. The CDR3 sequence is CASSAGQVNTEAFF. The CDR3 DNA follows: TGTGCCAGCAGTGCGGGACAGGTGAACACTGAAGCTTTCTTT.

This clonotype was counted at least ten times. V is TRBV6-2 or TRBV6-3 and J is TRBJ1-5; D might be TRBD1 (6 bases). This CDR3 comprises 14 residues. V was trimmed by 7 bases and J by 4 bases, leaving 14 bases between them. CDR1 is MNHEY, CDR2 SVGEGT, per germline. CDR3 bases: TGTGCCAGCACCCGAGGGACATTAAATCAGCCCCAGCATTTT. It yields the protein CASTRGTLNQPQHF.

This clonotype showed up many times. V and J are TRBV6-2 or TRBV6-3 and TRBJ1-5, with TRBD1 identical over 7 bases. The junction had 11 bases not matched to a gene; V was cut back by 5 bases and J by 4 bases. Germline-derived CDR1 and CDR2 are MNHEY and SVGEGT. The CDR3 totals 16 residues. CDR3 region: CASSRAAGTVNQPQHF. The CDR3 DNA reads as TGTGCCAGCAGTCGGGCAGCCGGGACAGTGAATCAGCCCCAGCATTTT.

This clonotype has a count of ten or more. The V and J genes are TRBV30 and TRBJ1-2; maybe TRBD1 (5 bases). The CDR3 length is 13 residues. The V end was cut by 4 bases, the J end by 2 bases, with 11 bases between. Germline values: CDR1 GTSNPN, CDR2 SVGIG (reference sequence). For the CDR3, the DNA is TGTGCCTGGACCCTCGGGGGGAACTATGGCTACACCTTC. It translates to CAWTLGGNYGYTF. Full variable domain (missing parts from reference TRBV30 and TRBJ1-2): SQTIHQWPATLVQPVGSPLSLECTVEGTSNPNLYWYRQAAGRGLQLLFYSVGIGQISSEVPQNLSASRPQDRQFILSSKKLLLSDSGFYLCAWTLGGNYGYTFGSGTRLTVV.

About this clonotype: Being one base from a much bigger clone, this may be a read error. CDR3 sequence (DNA): TGCGCCAGCGGCCAAATATGGCAACCGGGGGATACGCAGTATTTT. Its protein product is CASGQIWQPGDTQYF. The rearrangement uses TRBV4-3 and TRBJ2-3, with D possibly being TRBD2 (5 bases). The CDR3 covers 15 residues. CDR1 LGHNA and CDR2 YSLEER come from the germline V gene.

A few counts support this clonotype. J is TRBJ2-1 and V is TRBV7-2; 10 bases are a match to TRBD2. V lost 4 bases, J lost 9 bases, and 12 bases stayed unmatched. CDR1 and CDR2 (germline): SGHTA, FQGNSA. This CDR3 is built from 16 residues. CDR3 DNA sequence: TGTGCCAGCAGCTCCGCTCTAGCGGGGGTCTACGTTGAGCAGTTCTTC. Its translation is CASSSALAGVYVEQFF.

Many counts were recorded for this clonotype. The chain carries TRBV2 and TRBJ2-5; no reliable D call. The CDR3 is made up of 11 amino acids. The germline V gene encodes CDR1 SNHLY and CDR2 FYNNEI. V was cut by 11 bases and J by 5 bases, with 12 bases left in between. The CDR3 spells CASVEWETQYF. CDR3 nucleotides: TGTGCCTCCGTGGAGTGGGAGACCCAGTACTTC.

This clonotype has at least ten counts. The chain uses TRBV20-1 and TRBJ2-7, with 7 bases fitting TRBD1. The V gene end was trimmed by 1 base and the J gene end by 2 bases; junction bases not matched to a gene: 5. The germline gives CDR1 DFQATT, CDR2 SNEGSKA (reference sequence). The length of the CDR3 is 14 residues. In DNA form, the CDR3 reads TGCAGTGCTAGAGTTGCCGGGACAGCCTACGAGCAGTACTTC. Residues: CSARVAGTAYEQYF.

This clonotype was recorded many times. The chain employs TRBV20-1 and TRBJ1-5; weak D call: TRBD1 (5 bases). V was shortened by 3 bases and J by 7 bases, with 10 bases between the two germline ends. The CDR3 extends over 12 amino acids. Germline V gene lookup returns CDR1 DFQATT and CDR2 SNEGSKA (reference sequence). The CDR3 sequence: CSASRVDQPQHF. DNA of the CDR3: TGCAGTGCTAGCAGGGTAGACCAGCCCCAGCATTTT.

This clonotype was counted many times. The chain has TRBV15 and TRBJ2-7, with D possibly TRBD1 on 6 matching bases. The germline V gene has CDR1 LNHNV and CDR2 YYDKDF (reference sequence). The length of the CDR3 is 16 residues. Trimming stripped 4 bases from V and 0 bases from J, with 16 bases between. CDR3 coding DNA: TGTGCCACCAGCAAGGGTTCGACAGGCCACTCCTACGAGCAGTACTTC. Translating gives CATSKGSTGHSYEQYF.

This clonotype was recorded a few times. This chain joins TRBV7-2 and TRBJ1-2; D not certain. Trimming cost V 3 bases and J 3 bases, with 8 bases left between them. Germline CDR1 is SGHTA and CDR2 is FQGNSA. CDR3 length: 13 residues. The CDR3 bases are TGTGCCAGCAGCTTTCAAAGGGACTATGGCTACACCTTC. Amino acid sequence: CASSFQRDYGYTF.

Many counts were recorded for this clonotype. V usage is TRBV7-2 and J usage is TRBJ2-5, with 8 bases aligning to TRBD2. V was clipped by 5 bases and J by 5 bases; unmatched bases: 7. The CDR3 loop spans 14 amino acids. Germline CDR1 SGHTA, CDR2 FQGNSA. The DNA of the CDR3 is TGTGCCAGCAGCCCAGAGCGGGGGAGGGAGACCCAGTACTTC. It yields the protein CASSPERGRETQYF. Complete variable domain (other parts from reference TRBV7-2 and TRBJ2-5): GAGVSQSPSNKVTEKGKDVELRCDPISGHTALYWYRQSLGQGLEFLIYFQGNSAPDKSGLPSDRFSAERTGGSVSTLTIQRTQQEDSAVYLCASSPERGRETQYFGPGTRLLVL.

The sample holds many counts of this clonotype. The chain uses TRBV4-3 and TRBJ2-3; D is perhaps TRBD1 or TRBD2 (5 bases each). V lost 1 base and J lost 5, with 16 bases in between. Germline V CDR1 and CDR2: LGHNA, YSLEER. CDR3 length: 16 amino acids. CDR3 coding DNA: TGCGCCAGCAGCCAAGTTACAGCGGCCCAGGGAGATACGCAGTATTTT. This encodes CASSQVTAAQGDTQYF.

This clonotype was found many times. The chain has TRBV29-1 and TRBJ2-6; no firm D call. The CDR3 extends over 14 amino acids. The germline V gene has CDR1 SQVTM and CDR2 ANQGSEA. Trimming took 5 bases from V and 0 from J, leaving 8 bases between them. CDR3 bases: TGCAGCGTTAGACTGCTCTCTGGGGCCAACGTCCTGACTTTC. Translated: CSVRLLSGANVLTF.

The chain carries TRBV12-3 or TRBV12-4 and TRBJ1-5, with D possibly being TRBD1 (5 bases). Trimming pared 2 bases from V and 1 base from J, leaving 15 bases between. This CDR3 contains 17 residues. CDR3 region: CASSLNPGGASNQPQHF. CDR3 DNA: TGTGCCAGCAGTTTAAATCCGGGGGGAGCGAGCAATCAGCCCCAGCATTTT.